A selection of T cell receptor beta chains follows, all from one sample in a study of blood T cell repertoires in COVID-19. Only in-frame clones appear in the TCRdb table, and some are missing; sequencing was by immunoSEQ multiplex PCR. The sample lists 150,000 to 200,000 clones, about four fifths occurring once. The sequencing input was peripheral blood. The receptors originated from a woman between 40 and 55 years old with acute or convalescent COVID-19. The CDR3 runs from the conserved cysteine through the conserved F or W. D genes are given only for firm matches. Clone size is given for some rows only: seen once, a few or many times, or a class if the clone is expanded.

>-|TRBV4-1|TRBJ1-4|TRBD1
TGCGCCAGCAGCGGACCGACAGGGAATAATGAAAAACTGTTTTTT
CASSGPTGNNEKLFF
>-|TRBV7-6|TRBJ1-1|-
TGTGCCAGCAGCTTAGTTCCCGGTGGGCACACTGAAGCTTTCTTT
CASSLVPGGHTEAFF
>-|TRBV12-3/TRBV12-4|TRBJ1-2|TRBD1
TGTGCCAGCAATATACAGGGGTACTATGGCTACACCTTC
CASNIQGYYGYTF
>-|TRBV7-6|TRBJ1-3|-
TGTGCCAGCAGCGATTTCCTCGGGAGGCTTGACGGAAACACCATATATTTT
CASSDFLGRLDGNTIYF
>-|TRBV2|TRBJ1-4|-
TGTGCCAGCAAGGAGACCCAGGAAAAACTGTTTTTT
CASKETQEKLFF
>-|TRBV10-3|TRBJ2-1|TRBD2
TGTGCCATCACCGAAGGGACTAGCGGGGGCTTTTACAATGAGCAGTTCTTC
CAITEGTSGGFYNEQFF
>-|TRBV24-1|TRBJ2-5|-
TGTGCCACCAGTGACGGGGGGCTCCAAGAGACCCAGTACTTC
CATSDGGLQETQYF
>-|TRBV9|TRBJ1-5|-
TGTGCCAGCAGCGTAGACGGGGGGCCCCAGCATTTT
CASSVDGGPQHF
>-|TRBV4-2|TRBJ2-5|-
TGTGCCAGCAGCCACGATAGGCGGGGTACGGAGACCCAGTACTTC
CASSHDRRGTETQYF
>-|TRBV29-1|TRBJ2-3|-
TGCAGCGGCCGGGTCTCAGATACGCAGTATTTT
CSGRVSDTQYF
>-|TRBV7-9|TRBJ2-7|-
TGTGCCAGCAGCTTTCCCCTCCGGGGGGCGGGTCACTCCTACGAGCAGTACTTC
CASSFPLRGAGHSYEQYF
>-|TRBV30|TRBJ1-6|TRBD1
TGTGCCTGGGCCCTGGGACAGGGGAATTCACCCCTCCACTTT
CAWALGQGNSPLHF
>-|TRBV9|TRBJ2-5|-
TGTGCCAGCAGCGTAATCGGGACTCTCGGGGAGACCCAGTACTTC
CASSVIGTLGETQYF
>once|TRBV5-1|TRBJ2-1|TRBD2
TGCGCCAGCAGCTTTGGGGTTAGACTAGCGGATGAGCAGTTCTTC
CASSFGVRLADEQFF
>-|TRBV2|TRBJ2-2|-
TGTGCCAGCAGATATGACACCGGGGAGCTGTTTTTT
CASRYDTGELFF
>-|TRBV4-2|TRBJ2-6|TRBD2
TGTGCCAGCAGCCTCCGGGAGGGGCCTGGGGCCAACGTCCTGACTTTC
CASSLREGPGANVLTF
>-|TRBV7-2|TRBJ2-2|TRBD1
TGTGCCAGCAGCTTTGTGGACAGGTTGAACACCGGGGAGCTGTTTTTT
CASSFVDRLNTGELFF
>-|TRBV30|TRBJ2-7|-
TGTGCCTGGAGTGTCGGTTGGGGCCTCTCCTACGAGCAGTACTTC
CAWSVGWGLSYEQYF
>-|TRBV28|TRBJ1-4|-
TGTGCCAGCAGTTTACAGGGATTCGGCGATGAAAAACTGTTTTTT
CASSLQGFGDEKLFF
>few|TRBV5-6|TRBJ2-7|-
TGTGCCAGCAGCTTGGGGGGCAGGGTCTACGAGCAGTACTTC
CASSLGGRVYEQYF
>-|TRBV19|TRBJ1-5|-
TGTGCCAGTAGTATAGATTGGGCCAGACGCTATCAGCCCCAGCATTTT
CASSIDWARRYQPQHF
>few|TRBV28|TRBJ2-7|TRBD1
TGTGCCAGCAGTTTACAAGCCCACAGGGGGTACGAGCAGTACTTC
CASSLQAHRGYEQYF
>few|TRBV3-1/TRBV3-2|TRBJ1-1|TRBD1
TGTGCCTCCGGACAGGGGTTTCCCCCTGAAGCTTTCTTT
CASGQGFPPEAFF
>-|TRBV30|TRBJ1-5|-
TGTGCCTGGAGTGTATCGAGCAATCAGCCCCAGCATTTT
CAWSVSSNQPQHF
>-|TRBV5-1|TRBJ2-5|TRBD2
TGCGCCAGCAGCTTGTCTCAGCGGGGGGGGATGTACCAAGAGACCCAGTACTTC
CASSLSQRGGMYQETQYF
>-|TRBV28|TRBJ1-1|TRBD1
TGTGCCAGCAGTTTATTAGGACAGGGGTACACTGAAGCTTTCTTT
CASSLLGQGYTEAFF
>-|TRBV6-6|TRBJ1-5|TRBD1
TGTGCCAGCAGGTACGTCAACAGGGGGCATCAGCCCCAGCATTTT
CASRYVNRGHQPQHF
>-|TRBV6-5|TRBJ1-1|-
TGTGCCAGCAGGCGGTGGCAGGGAGGCACTGAAGCTTTCTTT
CASRRWQGGTEAFF
>-|TRBV4-1|TRBJ2-1|-
TGCGCCAGCAGCCAAGTTAGCGGTACCTCCTACAATGAGCAGTTCTTC
CASSQVSGTSYNEQFF
>-|TRBV5-1|TRBJ1-2|TRBD1
TGCGCCAGCAGCCTGCAGGGGGATAACTATGGCTACACCTTC
CASSLQGDNYGYTF
>once|TRBV19|TRBJ1-1|-
TGTGCCAGTAGTCGGAGGGAACAGGTAACTGAAGCTTTCTTT
CASSRREQVTEAFF
>-|TRBV10-1|TRBJ2-5|TRBD2
TGCGCCAGCAGTGAGGGGCTAGCGGGGGGAAACCAAGAGACCCAGTACTTC
CASSEGLAGGNQETQYF
>-|TRBV6-6|TRBJ2-7|-
TGTGCCAGCAGTTATCCCCAGTACGAGCAGTACTTC
CASSYPQYEQYF
>-|TRBV27|TRBJ2-1|TRBD2
TGTGCCAGCAGTTTACCGGGAGGGTCCTACAATGAGCAGTTCTTC
CASSLPGGSYNEQFF
>-|TRBV2|TRBJ1-6|-
TGTGCCAGCAGAGACGAGGGTTCACCCCTCCACTTT
CASRDEGSPLHF
>-|TRBV27|TRBJ1-1|-
TGTGCCAGCAGGAAGCTATCAGGGGACACTGAAGCTTTCTTT
CASRKLSGDTEAFF
>-|TRBV20-1|TRBJ2-7|-
TGCAGTGCTAGTTCGGGGAACTCCTACGAGCAGTACTTC
CSASSGNSYEQYF
>-|TRBV5-1|TRBJ1-1|-
TGCGCCAGCACCCGACAGGCGCTGGCGGCGGAGACTGAAGCTTTCTTT
CASTRQALAAETEAFF
>-|TRBV2|TRBJ1-2|-
TGTGCCAGCAACAGGGTTAACTATGGCTACACCTTC
CASNRVNYGYTF
>-|TRBV5-4|TRBJ2-1|-
TGTGCCAGCAGCTTGGCAGGGTCCTTCCACAATGAGCAGTTCTTC
CASSLAGSFHNEQFF
>-|TRBV12-3/TRBV12-4|TRBJ2-7|-
TGTGCCAGCAGTAGAGGAAGCTACGAGCAGTACTTC
CASSRGSYEQYF
>-|TRBV4-2|TRBJ2-7|-
TGTGCCAGCAGCCAACCTCTTAGCAGGGTCTCCTACGAGCAGTACTTC
CASSQPLSRVSYEQYF
>-|TRBV7-9|TRBJ2-3|TRBD2
TGTGCCAGCAGCGTCGGGACTAGCGGGGGTGGAGATACGCAGTATTTT
CASSVGTSGGGDTQYF
>-|TRBV13|TRBJ1-1|-
TGTGCCAGCAGCTTAGGTTCTTTAATGAACACTGAAGCTTTCTTT
CASSLGSLMNTEAFF
>-|TRBV6-2/TRBV6-3|TRBJ1-6|-
TGTGCCAGCAGTTACTCGGGGAGGCGTACCAGCTCCTATAATTCACCCCTCCACTTT
CASSYSGRRTSSYNSPLHF
>-|TRBV7-9|TRBJ1-4|TRBD1
TGTGCCAGCAGCCTGCGACAGGGGCTTGATGAAAAACTGTTTTTT
CASSLRQGLDEKLFF
>few|TRBV5-4|TRBJ1-1|TRBD1
TGTGCCAGCAGCGGGAGGGACAGGGGGACCACTGAAGCTTTCTTT
CASSGRDRGTTEAFF
>-|TRBV5-1|TRBJ2-5|TRBD1
TGCGCCAGCAGACCACGCGACAGGGGGCAAGAGACCCAGTACTTC
CASRPRDRGQETQYF
>-|TRBV5-1|TRBJ1-1|-
TGCGCCAGCAGCTTTGGGGGGGCGCCTGAAGCTTTCTTT
CASSFGGAPEAFF
>-|TRBV7-2|TRBJ2-5|TRBD1
TGTGCCAGCAGCTCGCCGACAGGGCAAGAGACCCAGTACTTC
CASSSPTGQETQYF
>-|TRBV18|TRBJ2-7|-
TGTGCCAGCTCACCCGGGGTGGGATCCTACGAGCAGTACTTC
CASSPGVGSYEQYF
>-|TRBV19|TRBJ1-1|TRBD1
TGTGCCAGTAGTGAGGGGACAGGGGTTGAAGCTTTCTTT
CASSEGTGVEAFF
>few|TRBV3-1/TRBV3-2|TRBJ1-2|TRBD1
TGTGCCAGCAGCGGGGGCCCGGACAGGAACTATGGCTACACCTTC
CASSGGPDRNYGYTF
>-|TRBV9|TRBJ2-1|-
TGTGCCAGCAGGTCCCAATCACAGGGAAAGCAGTTCTTC
CASRSQSQGKQFF